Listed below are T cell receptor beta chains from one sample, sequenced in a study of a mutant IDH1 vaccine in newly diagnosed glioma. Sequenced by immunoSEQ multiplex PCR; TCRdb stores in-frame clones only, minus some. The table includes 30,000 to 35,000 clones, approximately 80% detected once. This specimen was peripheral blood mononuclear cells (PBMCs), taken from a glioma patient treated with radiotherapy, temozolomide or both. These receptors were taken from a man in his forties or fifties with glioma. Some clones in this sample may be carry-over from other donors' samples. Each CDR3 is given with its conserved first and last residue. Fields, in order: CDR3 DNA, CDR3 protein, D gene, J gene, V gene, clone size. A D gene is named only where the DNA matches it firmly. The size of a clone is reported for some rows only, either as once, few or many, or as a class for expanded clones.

TGTGCCAGCAGTTTGGAGGGAACTGGAAACACCATATATTTT,CASSLEGTGNTIYF,NA,TRBJ1-3,TRBV2,NA
TGTGCCAGTAGTATAGGATTCGGGGGCGGCACTGAAGCTTTCTTT,CASSIGFGGGTEAFF,NA,TRBJ1-1,TRBV19,NA
TGCAGCGTTCAGCGGGGAAACACCGGGGAGCTGTTTTTT,CSVQRGNTGELFF,TRBD2,TRBJ2-2,TRBV29-1,NA
TGTGCCAGCAGCTTGGGTCGGCGGGAGACCCAGTACTTC,CASSLGRRETQYF,NA,TRBJ2-5,TRBV5-4,few
TGTGCCAGCGGTTTTACGGGTAACTATGGCTACACCTTC,CASGFTGNYGYTF,NA,TRBJ1-2,TRBV27,NA
TGTGCCAGCAGCGCCGGAGCCCGGATATTCTCTGGAAACACCATATATTTT,CASSAGARIFSGNTIYF,NA,TRBJ1-3,TRBV5-5,NA
TGTGCCAGTAGTCGACTAGCGGGAATAAGTGAGCAGTTCTTC,CASSRLAGISEQFF,TRBD2,TRBJ2-1,TRBV19,NA
TGTGCCAGCTCACCACGAGGGGGCCCCGAAGCTTTCTTT,CASSPRGGPEAFF,TRBD1,TRBJ1-1,TRBV18,few
TGTGCCAGCAGCACCCGACTAGCGGGGGGCACAGATACGCAGTATTTT,CASSTRLAGGTDTQYF,TRBD2,TRBJ2-3,TRBV7-2,NA
TGTGCCAGCAGCCCTGTCGCGGACGGCTTCTATGGCTACACCTTC,CASSPVADGFYGYTF,NA,TRBJ1-2,TRBV7-8,NA
TGTGCCAGCAGCTTACCGGGACCAGGTTCAGATACGCAGTATTTT,CASSLPGPGSDTQYF,NA,TRBJ2-3,TRBV7-9,NA
TGCGCCAGCAGCTTGGGTACAGGGGATCAGACCCAGTACTTC,CASSLGTGDQTQYF,TRBD1,TRBJ2-5,TRBV5-1,NA
TGCGCCAGCAGCTTGGCTCCTAGCGGGATCAATGAGCAGTTCTTC,CASSLAPSGINEQFF,TRBD2,TRBJ2-1,TRBV5-1,NA
TGTGCCAGCAGTCTCGCGGCGGGCCGCTGGTTCTTT,CASSLAAGRWFF,NA,TRBJ1-1,TRBV27,few
TGTGCCAGCAGTCAGGGGGCGTCCTACAATGAGCAGTTCTTC,CASSQGASYNEQFF,TRBD1,TRBJ2-1,TRBV6-5,NA
TGCGCCAGCAGCTTAGGGACAGGGGCTGGAAACACCATATATTTT,CASSLGTGAGNTIYF,TRBD1,TRBJ1-3,TRBV5-1,NA
TGCGCCAGCAGCTTGGCTAGTGGCAATCAGCCCCAGCATTTT,CASSLASGNQPQHF,NA,TRBJ1-5,TRBV5-1,NA
TGTGCCAGCAGCGTAGATGCAGGGGGCGGCTCCTACGAGCAGTACTTC,CASSVDAGGGSYEQYF,TRBD1,TRBJ2-7,TRBV9,NA
TGTGCCAGCAGCTGGGACAGGGCAGAGGATGGCTACACCTTC,CASSWDRAEDGYTF,TRBD1,TRBJ1-2,TRBV6-6,NA
TGCAGCGTTGGGACAGGGGACGGCACTGAAGCTTTCTTT,CSVGTGDGTEAFF,TRBD1,TRBJ1-1,TRBV29-1,NA
TGCGCCAGCAGCCAAGTCGGACGGGAGGGGGGAGCAGATACGCAGTATTTT,CASSQVGREGGADTQYF,TRBD2,TRBJ2-3,TRBV4-1,NA
TGTGCCAGCTCACCTGGGACCGGGAACACTGAAGCTTTCTTT,CASSPGTGNTEAFF,NA,TRBJ1-1,TRBV18,once
TGCGCCAGCAAACGGACTAGCGGCACAGATACGCAGTATTTT,CASKRTSGTDTQYF,TRBD2,TRBJ2-3,TRBV10-2,NA
TGTGCCAGCAACCGACACCCAACTAATGAAAAACTGTTTTTT,CASNRHPTNEKLFF,NA,TRBJ1-4,TRBV6-1,NA
TGCGCCAGCATGGGACCTCAGGCATCTGGCTACACCTTC,CASMGPQASGYTF,NA,TRBJ1-2,TRBV10-1,NA
TGTGCCAGCTCACTCCCCGTAGCCAAAAACATTCAGTACTTC,CASSLPVAKNIQYF,NA,TRBJ2-4,TRBV18,NA
TGCGCCAGCAGCTTGGACGCAGGAACCTTCTCCTACGAGCAGTACTTC,CASSLDAGTFSYEQYF,NA,TRBJ2-7,TRBV5-1,NA
TGTGCCAGCAGTGTGGGAGGGAATAGCGGAAAACTGTTTTTT,CASSVGGNSGKLFF,NA,TRBJ1-4,TRBV2,NA
TGTGCCAGCAGCCACGGTAGGCGGGGGGGGCCTCACAATGAGCAGTTCTTC,CASSHGRRGGPHNEQFF,TRBD2,TRBJ2-1,TRBV14,NA
TGTGCCAGCACCATAGCGGGGGTATACAATGAGCAGTTCTTC,CASTIAGVYNEQFF,TRBD2,TRBJ2-1,TRBV18,NA
TGTGCCAGCAGACAGGGGATGACGAACACTGAAGCTTTCTTT,CASRQGMTNTEAFF,TRBD1,TRBJ1-1,TRBV6-1,few
TGTGCCAGCAGTTTAAATGGCGTGGGTCACTACGAGCAGTACTTC,CASSLNGVGHYEQYF,NA,TRBJ2-7,TRBV27,NA
TGCGCCAGCAGCCAGAGGGGGACTGGAAACACCATATATTTT,CASSQRGTGNTIYF,NA,TRBJ1-3,TRBV4-3,NA
TGTGCCAGCAGTTTATTGCAGGGGGCAAGGGAGACCCAGTACTTC,CASSLLQGARETQYF,TRBD1,TRBJ2-5,TRBV27,NA
TGTGCCAGCAGCTACTCCAGGGCGCCTGGCGAGCAGTACTTC,CASSYSRAPGEQYF,NA,TRBJ2-7,TRBV6-5,once
TGTGCCAGCAGCGTAGACCTACAGGGGGACACTGAAGCTTTCTTT,CASSVDLQGDTEAFF,TRBD1,TRBJ1-1,TRBV7-9,NA
TGTGCCAGCAGTGGGTCTAGCCCGACGAGTGAGCAGTTCTTC,CASSGSSPTSEQFF,NA,TRBJ2-1,TRBV2,NA
TGTGCCAGCAGTTTATGGGGCTACGGACGGGACAGCTCTTACTCTAACTATGGCTACACCTTC,CASSLWGYGRDSSYSNYGYTF,TRBD1,TRBJ1-2,TRBV27,NA
TGTGCCAGCAGCCCTCCCCTCGGGGGGAGGTCCTACAATGAGCAGTTCTTC,CASSPPLGGRSYNEQFF,TRBD2,TRBJ2-1,TRBV11-3,NA
TGTGCCAGCAGACTGGCCAACACGGAAAAACTGTTTTTT,CASRLANTEKLFF,NA,TRBJ1-4,TRBV28,few
TGCGCCAGCAGCCAAGATCCCAGGCCCACTGAAGCTTTCTTT,CASSQDPRPTEAFF,NA,TRBJ1-1,TRBV4-3,few
TGTGCCAGCAGTTACGCGGCTAATGAAAAACTGTTTTTT,CASSYAANEKLFF,NA,TRBJ1-4,TRBV6-5,NA
TGTGCCAGCAGCCTAGACATGAACACTGAAGCTTTCTTT,CASSLDMNTEAFF,NA,TRBJ1-1,TRBV5-5,few
TGTGCCAGCACCTGGTCGGTACAGGGGCGAAACACTGAAGCTTTCTTT,CASTWSVQGRNTEAFF,TRBD1,TRBJ1-1,TRBV6-6,NA
TGTGCCACCGTCCGGGCCCAAAATTCACCCCTCCACTTT,CATVRAQNSPLHF,NA,TRBJ1-6,TRBV6-1,NA
TGTGCCAGCAGCCCAGGAGGGGGGCAAAACATTCAGTACTTC,CASSPGGGQNIQYF,NA,TRBJ2-4,TRBV4-2,NA
TGCGCCAGCAGCTTCGGGCTAGCGGGAGGGCCAAACCCCCTCTACAATGAGCAGTTCTTC,CASSFGLAGGPNPLYNEQFF,TRBD2,TRBJ2-1,TRBV5-1,NA